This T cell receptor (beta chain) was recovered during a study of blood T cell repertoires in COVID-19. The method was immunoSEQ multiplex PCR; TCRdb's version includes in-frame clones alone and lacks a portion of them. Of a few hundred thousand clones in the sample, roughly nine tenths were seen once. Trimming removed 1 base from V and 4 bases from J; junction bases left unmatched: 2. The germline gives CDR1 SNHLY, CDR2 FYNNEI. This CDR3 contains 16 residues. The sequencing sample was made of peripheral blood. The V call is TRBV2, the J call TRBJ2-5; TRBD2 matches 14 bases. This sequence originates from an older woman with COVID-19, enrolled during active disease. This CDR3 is CASSEGTSGGRETQYF. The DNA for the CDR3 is TGTGCCAGCAGTGAAGGGACTAGCGGGGGGAGAGAGACCCAGTACTTC.